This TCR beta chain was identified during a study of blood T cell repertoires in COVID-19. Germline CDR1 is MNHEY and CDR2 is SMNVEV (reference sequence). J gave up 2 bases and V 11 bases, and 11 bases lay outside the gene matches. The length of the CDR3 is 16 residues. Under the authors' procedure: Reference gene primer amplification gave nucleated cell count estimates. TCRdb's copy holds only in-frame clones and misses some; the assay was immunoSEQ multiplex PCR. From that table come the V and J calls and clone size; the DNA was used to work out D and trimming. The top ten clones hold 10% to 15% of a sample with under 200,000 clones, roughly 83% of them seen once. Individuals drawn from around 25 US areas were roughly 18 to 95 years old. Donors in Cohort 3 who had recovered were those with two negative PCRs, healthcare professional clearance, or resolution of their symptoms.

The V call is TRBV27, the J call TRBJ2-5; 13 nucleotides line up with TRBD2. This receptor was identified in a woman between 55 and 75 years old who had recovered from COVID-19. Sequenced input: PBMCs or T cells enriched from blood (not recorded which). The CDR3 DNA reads TGTGCCCACGGCCCCTGGACTAGCGGGAGTCAAGAGACCCAGTACTTC. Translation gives CAHGPWTSGSQETQYF.